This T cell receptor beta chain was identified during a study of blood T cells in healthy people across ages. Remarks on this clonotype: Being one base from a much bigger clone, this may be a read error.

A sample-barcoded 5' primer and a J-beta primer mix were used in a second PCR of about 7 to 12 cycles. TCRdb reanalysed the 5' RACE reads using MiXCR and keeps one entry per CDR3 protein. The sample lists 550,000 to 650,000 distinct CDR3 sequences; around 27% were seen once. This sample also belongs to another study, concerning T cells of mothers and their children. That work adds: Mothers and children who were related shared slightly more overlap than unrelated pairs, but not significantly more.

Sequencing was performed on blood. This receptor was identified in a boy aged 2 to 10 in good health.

This CDR3 reads CASSPPGGGATREQNF. The DNA of the CDR3 is TGTGCCAGCAGCCCCCCAGGCGGGGGGGCTACTCGCGAGCAGAACTTC. The J gene is TRBJ2-7, the V gene TRBV7-9; 9 bases map to TRBD2. CDR1 is SEHNR, CDR2 FQNEAQ, per germline (reference sequence). There are 16 residues in the CDR3.